These 11 T cell receptor beta chains were all obtained from the same sample, sequenced in a study of Graves' ophthalmopathy and Graves' hyperthyroidism. Amplified TCR beta CDR3 regions were obtained using RNA transcripts as template. Second-round multiplex PCR came after first-round RT-PCR with HTBI primers. One entry per CDR3 protein, called by TCRdb with MiXCR from the multiplex PCR reads. Seen here are hundreds of thousands of distinct CDR3 sequences, roughly 20% observed once, and the top ten hold about 6.6%. Source material: peripheral blood. The receptors come from a woman in her late teens or twenties with stable Graves' hyperthyroidism. Some clones in this sample may be carry-over from other donors' samples.

This clonotype turned up a few times. The V call is TRBV7-9, the J call TRBJ2-5; possibly TRBD2 for D (5 bases). This CDR3 spans 13 amino acids. Germline V CDR1 and CDR2: SEHNR, FQNEAQ (reference sequence). The germline V and J ends were trimmed by 1 base and 5 bases, with 8 bases remaining between them. CDR3 sequence: CASSLGGYETQYF. CDR3 nucleotide sequence: TGTGCCAGCAGCTTAGGAGGGTACGAGACCCAGTACTTC. The entire variable domain, with the rest obtained from reference TRBV7-9 and TRBJ2-5, is as follows: DTGVSQNPRHKITKRGQNVTFRCDPISEHNRLYWYRQTLGQGPEFLTYFQNEAQLEKSRLLSDRFSAERPKGSFSTLEIQRTEQGDSAMYLCASSLGGYETQYFGPGTRLLVL.

Ten or more counts support this clonotype. The junction and the germline gene differ at one end; a read error may be behind it. The CDR3 protein is CSARDLAGGPHEQYF. In nucleotides, the CDR3 is TGCAGTGCGAGAGACCTAGCGGGAGGGCCCCACGAGCAGTACTTC. V is TRBV20-1 and J is TRBJ2-7; 12 bases agree with TRBD2. Germline V CDR1 and CDR2: DFQATT, SNEGSKA (reference sequence). CDR3 length equals 15 residues.

In this sample, this clonotype turned up many times. The chain combines TRBV27 with TRBJ2-7, with 10 bases aligning to TRBD2. The V gene end was trimmed by 1 base and the J gene end by 5 bases; junction bases not matched to a gene: 14. This CDR3 spans 18 amino acids. The germline CDR1 and CDR2 sequences are MNHEY and SMNVEV (reference sequence). CDR3: CASSLFAVGLAGVHEQYF. CDR3 bases: TGTGCCAGCAGTTTATTCGCGGTAGGGCTAGCGGGAGTGCACGAGCAGTACTTC.

This sequence joins TRBV6-5 and TRBJ1-2; D remains unclear. Germline assignment: CDR1 MNHEY and CDR2 SVGAGI. The V and J ends lost 2 bases and 4 bases respectively, with 14 bases between them. The CDR3 totals 15 residues. The chain's CDR3 is CASSYPRAGIYGYTF. The CDR3 DNA reads TGTGCCAGCAGTTACCCTAGGGCAGGTATCTATGGCTACACCTTC.

This clonotype was seen a few times. A much larger clone lies a single base off, so this may be a read error. The J gene is TRBJ2-5, the V gene TRBV29-1; the D is unclear. The CDR3 is 12 amino acids. The V gene's germline CDR1 is SQVTM and CDR2 ANQGSEA. The CDR3 reads CSVEVEGLTKYF. The CDR3 DNA sequence: TGCAGCGTTGAAGTGGAAGGGTTGACCAAGTACTTC.

This clonotype showed up many times. The genes are TRBV6-5 and TRBJ2-7, with D unresolved. V lost 0 bases, J lost 6 bases, and 9 bases lay in between. Germline V gene lookup returns CDR1 MNHEY and CDR2 SVGAGI. CDR3 length: 13 residues. CDR3 DNA sequence: TGTGCCAGCAGTTACTCATGGAATTTCGAGCAGTACTTC. This translates into CASSYSWNFEQYF.

This clonotype has just a few counts. The rearrangement links TRBV5-1 to TRBJ1-4; D is uncertain. The CDR3 totals 16 residues. Trimming left V 0 bases short and J 3 bases short, with 12 bases between. In germline, CDR1 is SGHRS, CDR2 YFSETQ. CDR3 in DNA: TGCGCCAGCAGCTTGGGGAGGACGGTTTCTAATGAAAAACTGTTTTTT. Translation: CASSLGRTVSNEKLFF.

This rearrangement joins TRBV30 to TRBJ1-1, with TRBD1 matching over 8 bases. The germline V gene has CDR1 GTSNPN and CDR2 SVGIG (reference sequence). The CDR3 covers 15 residues. Trimming cost V 3 bases and J 3 bases; bases outside gene matches: 9. In DNA, the CDR3 is TGTGCCTGGAGCCATTCCAGGGGGCGCGACACTGAAGCTTTCTTT. Protein sequence: CAWSHSRGRDTEAFF.

The table lists this clonotype with many counts. The rearrangement links TRBV24-1 to TRBJ2-5; D may match TRBD1 or TRBD2 (5 bases each). This CDR3 contains 14 residues. Germline CDR1 reads KGHDR; CDR2 reads SFDVKD. Trimming removed 3 bases from V and 4 bases from J, with 11 bases in between. The CDR3 sequence is CATSDPTGRETQYF. The CDR3 DNA is TGTGCCACCAGTGATCCGACGGGACGAGAGACCCAGTACTTC.

In this sample, this clonotype turned up many times. This rearrangement joins TRBV13 to TRBJ2-5, with TRBD1 matching over 8 bases. The V gene's germline CDR1 is PRHDT and CDR2 FYEKMQ (reference sequence). The CDR3 is 14 amino acids. V dropped 5 bases and J dropped 6; count of bases not matched to a gene: 8. The CDR3 loop reads CASSAYDRGKTQYF. DNA of the CDR3: TGTGCCAGCAGCGCTTATGACAGGGGAAAGACCCAGTACTTC.

Many counts were recorded for this clonotype. This chain links TRBV2 with TRBJ1-5; D unclear. V lost 1 base, J lost 0 bases, and 13 bases lay in between. The CDR3 extends over 17 amino acids. CDR1 is SNHLY, CDR2 FYNNEI, per germline. The CDR3 sequence is CASSEDRGPTSNQPQHF. In DNA form, the CDR3 reads TGTGCCAGCAGTGAAGATCGAGGTCCAACTAGCAATCAGCCCCAGCATTTT.